The clone carrying this TCR beta chain has at least ten counts. Its antigen is currently unknown. The data were taken from a study of naive and memory T cell subsets. General observations from the study: This RNA-based method may be sensitive to activation-related transcript changes.

An oligonucleotide containing a UMI was ligated to the 3' end of TCR cDNA. Whole blood, 2.5 to 3 ml, came from adult healthy volunteers. Four PCR rounds used nested alpha and beta constant region primers plus the SP2 primer. MiXCR, applied by TCRdb to the 5' RACE reads, yields one record per CDR3 protein. The table lists about 48,000 distinct CDR3 sequences, about 4.5% of them singletons. V gave up 5 bases and J gave up 5 bases; unmatched junction bases: 5. The CDR3 extends over 13 amino acids. Germline loops: CDR1 PRHDT, CDR2 FYEKMQ (reference sequence). The chain links TRBV13 to TRBJ2-5, with 7 bases aligning to TRBD2. The clonotype originates from a female donor in good health. The CDR3 sequence is CASSDGLEETQYF. CDR3 DNA: TGTGCCAGCAGCGACGGACTAGAGGAGACCCAGTACTTC.